The source of this T cell receptor (beta chain) is a study of T cell repertoires in cytomegalovirus infection. Study-wide background: Matching HLA type and CMV infection were both indicated by public TCR beta signatures. Study-wide results and caveats: HLA-C-restricted TCR beta clonotypes specific for CMV led the ex vivo response.

TCRdb called the reads again in MiXCR, with one record for every CDR3 protein. The table lists 57,000 or so distinct CDR3 sequences, roughly 34% of them singletons, with 65% to 80% in the top ten. In regard to this clonotype: Its antigen is unidentified.

The CDR3 is 14 amino acids. V trimming: 10 bases; J trimming: 1 base; junction bases outside the gene matches: 5. Germline lookup yields CDR1 SGHTA and CDR2 FQGNSA. Sequenced input: PBMCs, sequenced either directly or after in vitro stimulation (not recorded which). The TCR originated in a human donor in good health (CMV status not recorded). Some clones in this sample may be carry-over from other donors' samples. The chain recombines TRBV7-2 with TRBJ2-2; TRBD2 matches at 8 bases. The CDR3 coding sequence is TGTGCCAACCGGGGGGGAGGGAACACCGGGGAGCTGTTTTTT. Amino acid sequence: CANRGGGNTGELFF.